Below, one T cell receptor beta chain is given with its context. Trimming took off 10 bases at V and 1 base at J, with 20 bases between the two ends. The CDR3 is 15 amino acids. The germline gives CDR1 SGHDT, CDR2 YYEEEE. cDNA came from about 0.46 to 1 ug RNA primed by random hexamers. TCRdb reanalysed the immunoSEQ multiplex PCR reads using MiXCR and keeps one entry per CDR3 protein. The sample holds 100,000 to 150,000 distinct CDR3 sequences; around 94% are singletons and the top ten take roughly 0.087%. This specimen belongs to a study of CD8 T cells in Susac syndrome. J is TRBJ2-5 and V is TRBV5-6; the D gene is possibly TRBD2 (5 bases). Source material: CD4+ T cells from PBMCs. The source is a human donor in good health. The CDR3 nucleotides read TGTGCCGCGAGGGTACCGTCTAGTGGCCAAGAGACCCAGTACTTC. Translating gives CAARVPSSGQETQYF.